The TCR beta chain described here comes from a study of a mutant IDH1 vaccine in newly diagnosed glioma. The ends lost 3 bases at V and 7 bases at J; junction bases unmatched: 16. This CDR3 comprises 17 residues. Germline lookup yields CDR1 SGDLS and CDR2 YYNGEE. On this clone: Its antigen is unknown.

Clones were sequenced by immunoSEQ multiplex PCR, and TCRdb holds only the in-frame ones, with some missing. The sample shows 40,000 or so clones, roughly 90% of them seen only once. Time point reported: week 5, during vaccination. In the vaccine, a single dose held 300 ug of the mutant IDH1 20-mer peptide, along with topical imiquimod. J is TRBJ2-5 and V is TRBV9; 9 bases match TRBD2. This clonotype originated in a man over 45 with glioma. The material was PBMCs, obtained from a glioma patient whose treatment included an IDH1 peptide vaccine. CDR3 sequence reads: CASSARDGGGAGGTQYF. The CDR3 DNA follows: TGTGCCAGCAGCGCCCGGGACGGCGGGGGGGCCGGAGGGACCCAGTACTTC.